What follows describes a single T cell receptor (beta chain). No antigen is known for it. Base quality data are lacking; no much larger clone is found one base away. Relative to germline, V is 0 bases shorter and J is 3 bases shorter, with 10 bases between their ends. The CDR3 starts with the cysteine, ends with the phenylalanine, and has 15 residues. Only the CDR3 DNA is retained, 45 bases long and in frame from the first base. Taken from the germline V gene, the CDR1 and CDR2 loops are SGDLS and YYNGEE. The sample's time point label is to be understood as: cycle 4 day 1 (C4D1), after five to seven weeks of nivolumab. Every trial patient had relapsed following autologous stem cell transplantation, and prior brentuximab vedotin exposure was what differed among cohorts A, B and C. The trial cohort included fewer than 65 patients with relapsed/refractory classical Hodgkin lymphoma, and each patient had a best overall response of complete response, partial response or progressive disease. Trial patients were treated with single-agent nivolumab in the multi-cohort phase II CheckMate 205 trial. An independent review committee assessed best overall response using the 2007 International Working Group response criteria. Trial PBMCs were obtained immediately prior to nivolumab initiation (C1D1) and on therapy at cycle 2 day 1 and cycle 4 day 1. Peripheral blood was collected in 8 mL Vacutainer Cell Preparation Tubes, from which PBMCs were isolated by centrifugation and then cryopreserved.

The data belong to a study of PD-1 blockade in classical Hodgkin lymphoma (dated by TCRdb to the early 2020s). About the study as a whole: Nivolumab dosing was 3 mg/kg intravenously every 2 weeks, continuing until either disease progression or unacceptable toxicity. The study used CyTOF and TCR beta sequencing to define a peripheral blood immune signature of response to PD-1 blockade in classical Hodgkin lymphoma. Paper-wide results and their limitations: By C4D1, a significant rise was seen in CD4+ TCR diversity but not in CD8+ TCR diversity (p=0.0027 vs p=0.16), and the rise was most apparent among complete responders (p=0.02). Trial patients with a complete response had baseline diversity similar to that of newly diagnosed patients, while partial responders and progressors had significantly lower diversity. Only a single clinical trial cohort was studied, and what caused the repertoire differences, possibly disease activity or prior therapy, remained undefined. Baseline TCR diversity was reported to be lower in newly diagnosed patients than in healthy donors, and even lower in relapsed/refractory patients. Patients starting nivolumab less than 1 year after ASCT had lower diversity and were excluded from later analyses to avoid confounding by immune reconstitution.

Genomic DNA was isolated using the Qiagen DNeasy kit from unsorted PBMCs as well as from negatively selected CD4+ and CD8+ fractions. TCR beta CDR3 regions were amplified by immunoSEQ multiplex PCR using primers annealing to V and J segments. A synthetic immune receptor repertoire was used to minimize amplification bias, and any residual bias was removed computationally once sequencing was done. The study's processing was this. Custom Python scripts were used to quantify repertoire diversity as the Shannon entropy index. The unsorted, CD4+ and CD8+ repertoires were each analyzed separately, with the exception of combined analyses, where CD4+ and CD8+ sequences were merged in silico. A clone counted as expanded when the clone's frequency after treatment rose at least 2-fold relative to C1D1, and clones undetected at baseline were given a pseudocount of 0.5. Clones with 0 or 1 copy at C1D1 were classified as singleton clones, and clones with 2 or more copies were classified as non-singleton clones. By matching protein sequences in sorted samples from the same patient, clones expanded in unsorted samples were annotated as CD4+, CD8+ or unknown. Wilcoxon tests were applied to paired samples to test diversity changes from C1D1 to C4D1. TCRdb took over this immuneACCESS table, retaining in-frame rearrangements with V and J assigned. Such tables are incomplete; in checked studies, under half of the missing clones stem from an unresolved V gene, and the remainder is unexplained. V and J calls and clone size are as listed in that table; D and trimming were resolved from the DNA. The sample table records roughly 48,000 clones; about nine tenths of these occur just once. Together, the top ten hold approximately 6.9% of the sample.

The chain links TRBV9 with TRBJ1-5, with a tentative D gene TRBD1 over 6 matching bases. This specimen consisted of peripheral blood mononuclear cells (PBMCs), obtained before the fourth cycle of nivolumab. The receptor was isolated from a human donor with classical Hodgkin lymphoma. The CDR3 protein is CASSVEGTINQPQHF. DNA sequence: TGTGCCAGCAGCGTAGAGGGGACAATCAATCAGCCCCAGCATTTT.